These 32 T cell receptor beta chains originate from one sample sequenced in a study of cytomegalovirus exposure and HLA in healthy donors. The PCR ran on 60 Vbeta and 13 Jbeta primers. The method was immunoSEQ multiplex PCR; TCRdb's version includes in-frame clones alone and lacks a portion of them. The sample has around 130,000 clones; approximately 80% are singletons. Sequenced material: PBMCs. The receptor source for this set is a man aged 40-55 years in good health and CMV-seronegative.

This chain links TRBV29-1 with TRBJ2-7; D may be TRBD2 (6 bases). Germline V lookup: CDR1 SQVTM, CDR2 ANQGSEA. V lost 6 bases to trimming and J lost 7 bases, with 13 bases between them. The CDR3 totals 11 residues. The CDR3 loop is CSVRTAGEQYF. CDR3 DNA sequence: TGCAGCGTCCGCACGGCGGGGGAGCAGTACTTC.

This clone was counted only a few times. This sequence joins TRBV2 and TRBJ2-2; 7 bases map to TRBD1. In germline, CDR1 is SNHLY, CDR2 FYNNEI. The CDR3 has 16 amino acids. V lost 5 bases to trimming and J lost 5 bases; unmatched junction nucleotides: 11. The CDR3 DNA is TGTGCCAGCAGTAAAATACGACAGGGATCAACCGGGGAGCTGTTTTTT. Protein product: CASSKIRQGSTGELFF.

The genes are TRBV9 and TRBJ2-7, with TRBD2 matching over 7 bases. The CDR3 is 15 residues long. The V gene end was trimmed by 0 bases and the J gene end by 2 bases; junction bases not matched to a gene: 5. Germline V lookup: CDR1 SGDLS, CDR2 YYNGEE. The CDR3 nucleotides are TGTGCCAGCAGCGTAGCGCCTAGCGGTACCTACGAGCAGTACTTC. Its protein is CASSVAPSGTYEQYF.

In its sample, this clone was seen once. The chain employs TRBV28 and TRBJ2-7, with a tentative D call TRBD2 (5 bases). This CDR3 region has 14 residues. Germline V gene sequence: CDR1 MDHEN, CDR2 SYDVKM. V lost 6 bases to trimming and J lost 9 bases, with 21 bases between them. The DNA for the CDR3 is TGTGCCAGCAGCAGGACTGGCTCCTACGAGCGGCAGTACTTC. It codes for CASSRTGSYERQYF. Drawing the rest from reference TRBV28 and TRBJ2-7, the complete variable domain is DVKVTQSSRYLVKRTGEKVFLECVQDMDHENMFWYRQDPGLGLRLIYFSYDVKMKEKGDIPEGYSVSREKKERFSLILESASTNQTSMYLCASSRTGSYERQYFGPGTRLTVT.

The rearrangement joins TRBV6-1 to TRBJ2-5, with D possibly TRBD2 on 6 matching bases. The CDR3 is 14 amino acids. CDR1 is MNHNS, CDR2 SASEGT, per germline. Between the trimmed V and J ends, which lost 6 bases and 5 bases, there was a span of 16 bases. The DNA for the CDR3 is TGTGCCAGCAGCGCACTAGCACCGAAGGAGACCCAGTACTTC. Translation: CASSALAPKETQYF.

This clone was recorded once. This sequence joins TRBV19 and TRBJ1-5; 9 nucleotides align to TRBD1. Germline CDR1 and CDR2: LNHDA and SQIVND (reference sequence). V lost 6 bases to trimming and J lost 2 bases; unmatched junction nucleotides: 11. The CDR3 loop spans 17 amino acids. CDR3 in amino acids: CASRGTTGGDGNQPQHF. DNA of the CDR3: TGTGCCAGTAGGGGAACTACAGGGGGCGATGGCAATCAGCCCCAGCATTTT.

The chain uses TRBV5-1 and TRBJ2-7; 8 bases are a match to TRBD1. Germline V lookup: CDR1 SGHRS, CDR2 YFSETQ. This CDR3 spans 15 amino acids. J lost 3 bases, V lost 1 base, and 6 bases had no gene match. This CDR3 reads CASSLMQGAIYEQYF. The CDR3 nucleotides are TGCGCCAGCAGCTTGATGCAGGGGGCAATCTACGAGCAGTACTTC.

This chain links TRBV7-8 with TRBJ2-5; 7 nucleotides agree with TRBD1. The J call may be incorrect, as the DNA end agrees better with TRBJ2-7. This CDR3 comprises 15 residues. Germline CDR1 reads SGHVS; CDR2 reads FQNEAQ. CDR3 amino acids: CASSSSGTVPYEQYF. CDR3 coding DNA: TGTGCCAGCAGCTCCTCCGGGACAGTGCCCTACGAGCAGTACTTC.

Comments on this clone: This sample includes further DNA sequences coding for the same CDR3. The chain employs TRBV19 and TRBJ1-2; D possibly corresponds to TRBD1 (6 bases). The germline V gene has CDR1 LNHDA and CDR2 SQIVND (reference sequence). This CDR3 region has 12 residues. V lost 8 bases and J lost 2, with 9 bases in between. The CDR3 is CASSGQNYGYTF. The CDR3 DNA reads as TGTGCCAGTTCCGGACAGAACTATGGCTACACCTTC.

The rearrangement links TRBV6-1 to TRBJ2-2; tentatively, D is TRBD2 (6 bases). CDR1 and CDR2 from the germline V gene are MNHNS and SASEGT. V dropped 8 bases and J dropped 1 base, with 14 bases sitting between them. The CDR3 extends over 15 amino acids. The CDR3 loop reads CASWWGEVNTGELFF. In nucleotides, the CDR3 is TGTGCCAGCTGGTGGGGGGAGGTGAACACCGGGGAGCTGTTTTTT.

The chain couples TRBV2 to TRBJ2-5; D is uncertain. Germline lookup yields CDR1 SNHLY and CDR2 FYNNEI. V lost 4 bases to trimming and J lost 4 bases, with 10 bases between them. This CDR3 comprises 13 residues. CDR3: CASSVEYGETQYF. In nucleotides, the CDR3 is TGTGCCAGCAGTGTCGAGTATGGAGAGACCCAGTACTTC.

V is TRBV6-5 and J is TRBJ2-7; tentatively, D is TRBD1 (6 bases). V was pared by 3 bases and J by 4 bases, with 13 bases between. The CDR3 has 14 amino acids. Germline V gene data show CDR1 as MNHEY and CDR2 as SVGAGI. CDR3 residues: CASSYGGSEYEQYF. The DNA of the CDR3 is TGTGCCAGCAGTTATGGGGGCAGTGAATACGAGCAGTACTTC.

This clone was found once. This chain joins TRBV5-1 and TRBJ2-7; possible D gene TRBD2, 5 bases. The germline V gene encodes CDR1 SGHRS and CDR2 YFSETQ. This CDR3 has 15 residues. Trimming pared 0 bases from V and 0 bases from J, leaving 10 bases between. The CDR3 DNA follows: TGCGCCAGCAGCTTGGCGGGGTCGAGCTCCTACGAGCAGTACTTC. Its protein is CASSLAGSSSYEQYF. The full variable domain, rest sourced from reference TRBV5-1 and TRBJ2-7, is KAGVTQTPRYLIKTRGQQVTLSCSPISGHRSVSWYQQTPGQGLQFLFEYFSETQRNKGNFPGRFSGRQFSNSRSEMNVSTLELGDSALYLCASSLAGSSSYEQYFGPGTRLTVT.

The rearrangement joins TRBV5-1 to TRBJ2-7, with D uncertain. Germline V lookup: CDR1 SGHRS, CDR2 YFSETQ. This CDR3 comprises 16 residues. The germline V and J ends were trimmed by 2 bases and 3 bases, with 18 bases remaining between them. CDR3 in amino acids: CASSLEYYEFRYEQYF. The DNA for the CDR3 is TGCGCCAGCAGCTTAGAGTACTACGAGTTTCGCTACGAGCAGTACTTC.

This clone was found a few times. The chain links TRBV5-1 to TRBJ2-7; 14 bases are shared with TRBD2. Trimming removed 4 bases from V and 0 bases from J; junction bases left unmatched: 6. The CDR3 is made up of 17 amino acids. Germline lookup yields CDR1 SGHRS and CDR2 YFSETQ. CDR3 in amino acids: CASSLGTSGRISYEQYF. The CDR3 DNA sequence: TGCGCCAGCAGCCTAGGGACTAGCGGGAGAATCTCCTACGAGCAGTACTTC.

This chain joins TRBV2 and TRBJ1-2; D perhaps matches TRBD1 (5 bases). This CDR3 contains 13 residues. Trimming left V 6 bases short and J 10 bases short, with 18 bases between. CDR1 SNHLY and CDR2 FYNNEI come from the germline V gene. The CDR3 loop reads CASRVRQGSLYTF. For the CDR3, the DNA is TGTGCCAGCAGGGTTCGGCAGGGCTCCCTCTACACCTTC. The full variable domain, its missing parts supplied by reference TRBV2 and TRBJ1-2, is EPEVTQTPSHQVTQMGQEVILRCVPISNHLYFYWYRQILGQKVEFLVSFYNNEISEKSEIFDDQFSVERPDGSNFTLKIRSTKLEDSAMYFCASRVRQGSLYTFGSGTRLTVV.

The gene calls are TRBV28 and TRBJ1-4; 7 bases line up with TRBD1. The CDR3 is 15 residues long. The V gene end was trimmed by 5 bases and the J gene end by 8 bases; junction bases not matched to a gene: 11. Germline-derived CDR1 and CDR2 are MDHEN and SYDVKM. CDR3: CASSDTRGYDEKLFF. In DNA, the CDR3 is TGTGCCAGCAGTGATACCAGGGGGTATGACGAAAAACTGTTTTTT.

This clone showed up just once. CDR3 region: CASSPLAGDTGELFF. CDR3 nucleotide sequence: TGTGCCAGCTCACCACTAGCGGGGGACACCGGGGAGCTGTTTTTT. V gene TRBV18 combines with J gene TRBJ2-2; 9 bases agree with TRBD2. The CDR3 has 15 amino acids. Losses at the gene ends were 1 base for V and 3 bases for J; bases not matched to a gene: 0. Germline CDR1 is KGHSH and CDR2 is LQKENI. Looking up the rest from reference TRBV18 and TRBJ2-2 gives the full variable domain: NAGVMQNPRHLVRRRGQEARLRCSPMKGHSHVYWYRQLPEEGLKFMVYLQKENIIDESGMPKERFSAEFPKEGPSILRIQQVVRGDSAAYFCASSPLAGDTGELFFGEGSRLTVL.

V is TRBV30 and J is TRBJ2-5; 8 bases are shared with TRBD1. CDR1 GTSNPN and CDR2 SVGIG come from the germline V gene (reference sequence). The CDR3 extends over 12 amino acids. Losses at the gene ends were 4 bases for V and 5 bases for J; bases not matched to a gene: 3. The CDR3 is CAWKPGGETQYF. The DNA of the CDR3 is TGTGCCTGGAAACCAGGGGGCGAGACCCAGTACTTC.

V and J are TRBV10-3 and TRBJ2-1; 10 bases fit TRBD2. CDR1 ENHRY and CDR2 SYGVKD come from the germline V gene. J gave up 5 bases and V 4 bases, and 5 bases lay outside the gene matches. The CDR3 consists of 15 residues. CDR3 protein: CAISVSSGRDNEQFF. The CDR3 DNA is TGTGCCATCAGTGTTTCCAGCGGGAGGGACAATGAGCAGTTCTTC.

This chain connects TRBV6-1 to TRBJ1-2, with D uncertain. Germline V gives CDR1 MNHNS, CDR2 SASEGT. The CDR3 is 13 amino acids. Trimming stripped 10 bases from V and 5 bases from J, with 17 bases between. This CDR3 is CATGRGENYGYTF. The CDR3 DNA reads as TGTGCCACAGGACGCGGGGAAAATTATGGCTACACCTTC.

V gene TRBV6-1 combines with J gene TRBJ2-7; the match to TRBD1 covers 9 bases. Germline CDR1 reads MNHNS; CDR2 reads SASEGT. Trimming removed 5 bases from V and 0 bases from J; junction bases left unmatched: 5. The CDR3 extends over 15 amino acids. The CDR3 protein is CASSTGQGSSYEQYF. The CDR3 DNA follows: TGTGCCAGCAGTACCGGACAGGGGTCCTCCTACGAGCAGTACTTC.

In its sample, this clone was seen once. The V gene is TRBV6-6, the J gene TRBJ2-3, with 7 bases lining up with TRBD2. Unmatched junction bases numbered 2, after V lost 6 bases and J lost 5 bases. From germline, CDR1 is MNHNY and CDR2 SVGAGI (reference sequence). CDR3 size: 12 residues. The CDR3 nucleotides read TGTGCCAGCAGGGGGGAGGGAGATACGCAGTATTTT. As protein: CASRGEGDTQYF.

CDR3 in amino acids: CAWSSGTGNQPQHF. Here the CDR3 DNA reads TGTGCCTGGAGTTCCGGGACAGGCAATCAGCCCCAGCATTTT. V and J are TRBV30 and TRBJ1-5; 7 positions agree with TRBD1. CDR3 length equals 14 residues. V was clipped by 2 bases and J by 2 bases; unmatched bases: 3. From germline, CDR1 is GTSNPN and CDR2 SVGIG (reference sequence).

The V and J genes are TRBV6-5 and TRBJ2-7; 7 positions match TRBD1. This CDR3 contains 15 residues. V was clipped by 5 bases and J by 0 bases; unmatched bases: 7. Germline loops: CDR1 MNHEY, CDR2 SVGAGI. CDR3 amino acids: CASSKTGTASYEQYF. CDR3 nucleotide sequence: TGTGCCAGCAGTAAGACCGGGACAGCCTCCTACGAGCAGTACTTC.

The CDR3 loop is CASRLGTSSTDTQYF. CDR3 nucleotides: TGTGCCAGCAGGCTCGGGACTTCTAGCACAGATACGCAGTATTTT. This chain connects TRBV28 to TRBJ2-3, with a weak D call TRBD2 (6 bases). CDR3 length: 15 residues. Trimming shortened V by 6 bases and J by 0 bases, and 13 bases separated the two germline ends. Germline assignment: CDR1 MDHEN and CDR2 SYDVKM.

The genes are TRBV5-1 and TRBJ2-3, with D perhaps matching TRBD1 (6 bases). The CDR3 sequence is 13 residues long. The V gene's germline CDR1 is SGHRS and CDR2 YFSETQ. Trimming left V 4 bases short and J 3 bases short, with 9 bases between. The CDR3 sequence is CASSRDRTDTQYF. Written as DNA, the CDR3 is TGCGCCAGCAGCCGTGACAGGACAGATACGCAGTATTTT. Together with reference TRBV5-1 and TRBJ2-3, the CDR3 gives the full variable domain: KAGVTQTPRYLIKTRGQQVTLSCSPISGHRSVSWYQQTPGQGLQFLFEYFSETQRNKGNFPGRFSGRQFSNSRSEMNVSTLELGDSALYLCASSRDRTDTQYFGPGTRLTVL.

CDR3 region: CASSLSGTDTQYF. The CDR3 nucleotides read TGTGCCAGCAGCTTATCAGGGACAGATACGCAGTATTTT. This chain connects TRBV7-8 to TRBJ2-3, with D perhaps matching TRBD1 (5 bases). The CDR3 runs to 13 residues. Germline lookup yields CDR1 SGHVS and CDR2 FQNEAQ. V lost 2 bases and J 3 bases, leaving 6 bases between the germline ends.

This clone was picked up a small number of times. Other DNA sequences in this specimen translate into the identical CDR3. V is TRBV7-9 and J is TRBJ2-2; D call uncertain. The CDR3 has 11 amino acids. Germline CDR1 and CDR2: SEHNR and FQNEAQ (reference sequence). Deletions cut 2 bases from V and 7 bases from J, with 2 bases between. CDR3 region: CASSLLGELFF. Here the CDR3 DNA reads TGTGCCAGCAGCTTACTCGGGGAGCTGTTTTTT.

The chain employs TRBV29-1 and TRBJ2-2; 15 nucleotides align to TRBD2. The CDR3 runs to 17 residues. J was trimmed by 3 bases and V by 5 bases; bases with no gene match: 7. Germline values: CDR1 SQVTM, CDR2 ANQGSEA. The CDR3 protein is CSVPGLAGGPHTGELFF. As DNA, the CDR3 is TGCAGCGTTCCGGGACTAGCGGGGGGTCCCCACACCGGGGAGCTGTTTTTT.

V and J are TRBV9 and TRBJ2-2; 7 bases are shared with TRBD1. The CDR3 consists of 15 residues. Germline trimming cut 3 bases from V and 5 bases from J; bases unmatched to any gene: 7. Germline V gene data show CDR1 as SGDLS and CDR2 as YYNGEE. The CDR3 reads CASSARQGETGELFF. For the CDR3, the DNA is TGTGCCAGCAGCGCCAGACAGGGAGAGACCGGGGAGCTGTTTTTT.

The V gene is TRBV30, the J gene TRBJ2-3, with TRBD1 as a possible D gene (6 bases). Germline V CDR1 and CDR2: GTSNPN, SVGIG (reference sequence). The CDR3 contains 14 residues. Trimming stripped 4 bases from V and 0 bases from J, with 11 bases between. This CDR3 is CAWKADRSTDTQYF. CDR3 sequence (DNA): TGTGCCTGGAAAGCCGACAGGAGCACAGATACGCAGTATTTT.